This T cell receptor (beta chain) comes out of a study of blood T cells in healthy people across ages. Study-wide results and limits: As age increased, TCR beta diversity per million T cells fell in a roughly linear fashion.

Each donor had approximately 10 milliliters of peripheral blood drawn. Every sample had a minimum of 6 million PBMCs isolated. The use of a sample-barcoded 5' primer and a J-beta primer mix characterized a second PCR of roughly 6 to 12 cycles. Researchers report that each sample yielded at least 2.5 million CDR3-containing paired-end reads. MiXCR, applied by TCRdb to the 5' RACE reads, yields one record per CDR3 protein. This sample has approximately 1,700,000 distinct CDR3 sequences, with roughly two fifths found just once. This clonotype rates as medium-sized. The antigen remains undetermined. CDR1 SGHAT and CDR2 FQNNGV come from the germline V gene. Trimming cost V 3 bases and J 1 base, with 11 bases left between them. This CDR3 region has 15 residues.

This TCR was sampled from a human donor in good health. What was sequenced was blood. The V call is TRBV11-2, the J call TRBJ2-3; D not resolved. The CDR3 is CASSFVDGRTDTQYF. The CDR3 DNA follows: TGTGCCAGCAGCTTTGTCGACGGGCGCACAGATACGCAGTATTTT.